This T cell receptor (beta chain) appears in the sequencing data of a study of cytomegalovirus exposure and HLA in healthy donors. V was pared by 0 bases and J by 5 bases, with 7 bases of the junction left unmatched. This CDR3 has 16 amino acids. Looked up from germline, CDR1 is SGDLS and CDR2 is YYNGEE. The primer mix had 60 Vbeta and 13 Jbeta primers. Libraries were prepared by immunoSEQ multiplex PCR; TCRdb keeps only in-frame clonotypes and omits some of them. This table holds 200,000 to 300,000 clones, around four fifths found once. Comments on this clone: The antigen remains undetermined.

Study-level results: Researchers left out some V segments, among them TRBV6-2 and TRBV6-3, as indistinguishable.

The donors comprised healthy bone marrow donors. V gene TRBV9 combines with J gene TRBJ2-3, with 9 bases fitting TRBD2. Sequences were obtained from PBMCs. The source is a woman in her forties in good health and CMV-seropositive. Here the CDR3 DNA reads TGTGCCAGCAGCGTAGGTGGTAGCGGGAGAATAGATACGCAGTATTTT. Its translation: CASSVGGSGRIDTQYF. Full variable domain (rest looked up from reference TRBV9 and TRBJ2-3): DSGVTQTPKHLITATGQRVTLRCSPRSGDLSVYWYQQSLDQGLQFLIQYYNGEERAKGNILERFSAQQFPDLHSELNLSSLELGDSALYFCASSVGGSGRIDTQYFGPGTRLTVL.